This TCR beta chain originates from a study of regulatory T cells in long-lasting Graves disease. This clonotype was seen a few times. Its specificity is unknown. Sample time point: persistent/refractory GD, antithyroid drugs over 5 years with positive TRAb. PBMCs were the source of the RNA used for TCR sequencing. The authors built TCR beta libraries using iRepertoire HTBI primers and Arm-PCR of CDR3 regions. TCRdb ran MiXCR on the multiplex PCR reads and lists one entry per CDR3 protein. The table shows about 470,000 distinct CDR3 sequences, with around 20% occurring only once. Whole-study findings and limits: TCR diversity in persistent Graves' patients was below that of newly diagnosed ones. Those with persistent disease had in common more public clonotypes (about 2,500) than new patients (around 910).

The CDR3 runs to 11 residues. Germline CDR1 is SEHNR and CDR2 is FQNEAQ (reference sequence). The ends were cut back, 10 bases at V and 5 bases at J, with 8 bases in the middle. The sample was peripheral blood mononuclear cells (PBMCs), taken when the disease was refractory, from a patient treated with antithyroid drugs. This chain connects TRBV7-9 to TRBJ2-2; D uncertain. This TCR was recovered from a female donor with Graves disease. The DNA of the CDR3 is TGTGCCATGGACGGAACCGGGGAGCTGTTTTTT. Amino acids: CAMDGTGELFF. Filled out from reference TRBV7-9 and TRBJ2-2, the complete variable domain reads DTGVSQNPRHKITKRGQNVTFRCDPISEHNRLYWYRQTLGQGPEFLTYFQNEAQLEKSRLLSDRFSAERPKGSFSTLEIQRTEQGDSAMYLCAMDGTGELFFGEGSRLTVL.